This T cell receptor beta chain was captured in a study of monozygotic twins with cystic fibrosis. Study details: With roughly 16 PCR cycles, barcoded libraries came from about 3 micrograms of fragmented DNA. Study-level results: The repertoire was suggested to be naive-dominated, clonality median around 0.01. J usage was most co-twin-similar in 8 of 16 pairs, V in 13.

Here immunoSEQ multiplex PCR was the method, and the copy in TCRdb shows in-frame clones only, minus some. The table records 11,000 to 15,000 clones, approximately 98% of them present only once. The germline V and J ends were trimmed by 4 bases and 0 bases, with 14 bases remaining between them. The CDR3 totals 16 residues. Per the germline V gene, CDR1 is SGHRS and CDR2 is YFSETQ. Of note for this clone: No antigen is known for it.

The sequence was collected from a girl aged 2 to 10 with cystic fibrosis. J is TRBJ2-1 and V is TRBV5-1; tentative D call: TRBD1 (6 bases). The sample was blood. The CDR3 reads CASSLGRTDSYNEQFF. The CDR3 DNA is TGCGCCAGCAGCCTGGGACGGACAGACTCCTACAATGAGCAGTTCTTC. Full variable domain (remainder filled in from reference TRBV5-1 and TRBJ2-1): KAGVTQTPRYLIKTRGQQVTLSCSPISGHRSVSWYQQTPGQGLQFLFEYFSETQRNKGNFPGRFSGRQFSNSRSEMNVSTLELGDSALYLCASSLGRTDSYNEQFFGPGTRLTVL.